This TCR beta chain came from a study of blood T cell repertoires in COVID-19. Across the study: The samples span acute and convalescent COVID-19 from the United States, Italy and Spain. Sources were T cells, B-cell-depleted T cells, or PBMCs; the material itself was cDNA or gDNA.

This CDR3 has 15 residues. Germline CDR1 is MNHEY and CDR2 is SMNVEV (reference sequence). Trimming removed 5 bases from V and 3 bases from J; junction bases left unmatched: 9. Original methodology: Amplification of reference gene primers provided the estimated nucleated cell counts. This table comes from immunoSEQ multiplex PCR, and its TCRdb copy is limited to in-frame clones, with some not included. D and trimming were read from the DNA, whereas the V and J calls and clone size are those reported in that table. This sample carries about 120,000 clones, 65% to 90% of them seen once, and the ten largest clones take 12%.

The chain recombines TRBV27 with TRBJ2-7, with TRBD1 identical over 8 bases. The clonotype originates from a human donor in a cohort sampled during active COVID-19. Sequencing was performed on peripheral blood. CDR3 DNA sequence: TGTGCCAGCAGTGGCCTTGACAGGGGTTACTACGAGCAGTACTTC. Its protein is CASSGLDRGYYEQYF.